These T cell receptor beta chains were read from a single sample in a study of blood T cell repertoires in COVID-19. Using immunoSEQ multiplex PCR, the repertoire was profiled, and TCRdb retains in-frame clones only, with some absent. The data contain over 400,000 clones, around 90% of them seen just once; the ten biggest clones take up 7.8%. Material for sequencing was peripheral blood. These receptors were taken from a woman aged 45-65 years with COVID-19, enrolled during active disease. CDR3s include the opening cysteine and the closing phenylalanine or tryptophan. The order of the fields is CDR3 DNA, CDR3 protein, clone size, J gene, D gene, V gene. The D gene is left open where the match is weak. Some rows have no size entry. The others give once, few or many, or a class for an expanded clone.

TGCGCCAGCAGCTTTAACCCGGGACATTCCAAGGGCAATGAGCAGTTCTTC	CASSFNPGHSKGNEQFF	-	TRBJ2-1	-	TRBV5-1
TGTGCCAGCAGCAGGGGGACGAACTCCCGCACAGATACGCAGTATTTT	CASSRGTNSRTDTQYF	-	TRBJ2-3	-	TRBV9
TGTGCCAGCAGTGAAGCCCCAGGGGTAAACTACAATGAGCAGTTCTTC	CASSEAPGVNYNEQFF	once	TRBJ2-1	-	TRBV6-1
TGTGCCAGCACCGGGCTAGCGGGGGGTCGGAATGAGCAGTTCTTC	CASTGLAGGRNEQFF	-	TRBJ2-1	TRBD2	TRBV27
TGCGCCAGCAGCTTGAGACAGGGCCTCGGGGAGCAGTACTTC	CASSLRQGLGEQYF	-	TRBJ2-7	TRBD1	TRBV5-1
TGTGCCTGTCTAGAACAGGGGTGGTATGGCTACACCTTC	CACLEQGWYGYTF	-	TRBJ1-2	TRBD1	TRBV30
TGTGCCAGTAGTTTGTGGACAGGACCTAACTATGGCTACACCTTC	CASSLWTGPNYGYTF	once	TRBJ1-2	TRBD1	TRBV19
TGCAGCGCGACTCGGGCGGGGGGGACCACAGATACGCAGTATTTT	CSATRAGGTTDTQYF	-	TRBJ2-3	TRBD2	TRBV29-1
TGTGCCAGCAGCCCCGGGACAGGGGCAGGGGATCAGCCCCAGCATTTT	CASSPGTGAGDQPQHF	few	TRBJ1-5	TRBD1	TRBV7-9
TGCAGCGTACAGGAGTACAATGAGCAGTTCTTC	CSVQEYNEQFF	-	TRBJ2-1	-	TRBV20-1
TGTGCCACCCATATACCCTCCGGGGGGAGTGCAGATACGCAGTATTTT	CATHIPSGGSADTQYF	-	TRBJ2-3	TRBD2	TRBV6-6